This T cell receptor (beta chain) was captured by sequencing in a study of Graves' ophthalmopathy and Graves' hyperthyroidism. After removal of 7 bases from V and 3 bases from J, the junction contained 15 bases not matched to a gene. Germline V gene data show CDR1 as MNHEY and CDR2 as SVGAGI. The CDR3 is 17 amino acids. Study-level findings and limits: Most expanded clonotypes from thyroid (those above 0.001 frequency) were also found in blood. For predicting ophthalmopathy progression, the model had about 71% sensitivity and 72.22% specificity.

Scientists amplified the TCR beta CDR3 regions from RNA transcripts. RT-PCR was first run with HTBI primers, then multiplex PCR in a second round. TCRdb re-analysed the multiplex PCR reads in MiXCR, keeping a single row per CDR3 protein. The sample yields roughly 400,000 distinct CDR3 sequences, just over 15% seen once. Enrolled hyperthyroidism patients had a new diagnosis, a duration under 2 months, and an age of 18 to 65. Worth noting for this clonotype: No antigen is known for it.

This clonotype was obtained from a young woman with stable Graves' hyperthyroidism. The chain combines TRBV6-5 with TRBJ1-1; TRBD1 matches at 9 bases. The source material was peripheral blood. The CDR3, as DNA: TGTGCCAGCACGTTTCGGGGACAGGGTTTGTGGGACACTGAAGCTTTCTTT. It yields the protein CASTFRGQGLWDTEAFF.